These 8 T cell receptor beta chains came from one sample sequenced in a study of naive and memory T cell subsets. The beta constant-region primer was an equimolar mix of two oligonucleotides covering TRBC1 and TRBC2. One entry per CDR3 protein, called by TCRdb with MiXCR from the UMI-ligation and nested PCR reads. The repertoire holds roughly 91,000 distinct CDR3 sequences, with 10% to 15% as singletons. The sample comprised central memory CD4+ T cells from blood. The receptors were sampled from a human donor in good health.

This clonotype has just a few counts. V usage is TRBV29-1 and J usage is TRBJ1-2; unclear D gene. Germline V gene sequence: CDR1 SQVTM, CDR2 ANQGSEA. This CDR3 contains 12 residues. V was clipped by 3 bases and J by 1 base, with 6 bases between them. CDR3 bases: TGCAGCGTTGACAGATATAACTATGGCTACACCTTC. Its translation: CSVDRYNYGYTF.

This clonotype came up a few times. This chain joins TRBV12-3 or TRBV12-4 and TRBJ1-2; the D gene is possibly TRBD1 (6 bases). The ends were cut back, 1 base at V and 8 bases at J, with 11 bases in the middle. The CDR3 extends over 13 amino acids. The CDR3 is CASSLEQGRGYTF. CDR3 sequence (DNA): TGTGCCAGCAGTTTAGAACAGGGACGAGGCTACACCTTC.

This clonotype showed up many times. The chain combines TRBV2 with TRBJ2-3; 14 nucleotides agree with TRBD2. This CDR3 has 19 amino acids. After removal of 2 bases from V and 5 bases from J, the junction contained 12 bases not matched to a gene. Germline CDR1 reads SNHLY; CDR2 reads FYNNEI. CDR3 region: CASSETGLAGVMGKDTQYF. In nucleotides, the CDR3 is TGTGCCAGCAGTGAAACGGGACTAGCGGGAGTAATGGGTAAAGATACGCAGTATTTT.

This clonotype was recorded at least ten times. This chain connects TRBV7-2 to TRBJ1-5; D uncertain. The V end lost 4 bases, the J end lost 2 bases, and 9 bases lay between the germline ends. The germline V gene encodes CDR1 SGHTA and CDR2 FQGNSA. The CDR3 loop spans 14 amino acids. The CDR3: CASSYDSGNQPQHF. For the CDR3, the DNA is TGTGCCAGCAGCTACGACTCTGGCAATCAGCCCCAGCATTTT.

The V gene is TRBV7-3, the J gene TRBJ2-2; 14 nucleotides match TRBD2. Germline-derived CDR1 and CDR2 are SGHTA and FQGTGA. The CDR3 runs to 18 residues. V shed 6 bases, J shed 1 base, and the junction held 7 bases outside the gene matches. The CDR3 region is CASSPGTSGRGNTGELFF. CDR3 DNA: TGTGCCAGCAGTCCCGGGACTAGCGGGAGAGGGAACACCGGGGAGCTGTTTTTT.

This chain connects TRBV19 to TRBJ2-7, with no clear D. Per the germline V gene, CDR1 is LNHDA and CDR2 is SQIVND (reference sequence). This CDR3 comprises 14 residues. The V and J ends lost 3 bases and 3 bases respectively, with 12 bases between them. This chain's CDR3 is CASSMVSAHYEQYF. The CDR3 DNA is TGTGCCAGTAGTATGGTCAGCGCGCACTACGAGCAGTACTTC.

This clonotype has more than one count but fewer than ten. V and J are TRBV11-2 and TRBJ2-5; 7 bases map to TRBD1. This CDR3 is built from 16 residues. CDR1 and CDR2 (germline): SGHAT, FQNNGV. With V trimmed by 5 bases and J by 5 bases, 14 bases remained unmatched. The CDR3 DNA reads as TGTGCCAGCAGCACCCACAGGGGAAGGAGGATCGAGACCCAGTACTTC. Its translation: CASSTHRGRRIETQYF. The whole variable domain, filled in from reference TRBV11-2 and TRBJ2-5, reads EAGVAQSPRYKIIEKRQSVAFWCNPISGHATLYWYQQILGQGPKLLIQFQNNGVVDDSQLPKDRFSAERLKGVDSTLKIQPAKLEDSAVYLCASSTHRGRRIETQYFGPGTRLLVL.

In its sample, this clonotype was seen a few times. The gene calls are TRBV6-6 and TRBJ2-2; maybe TRBD1 (6 bases). This CDR3 contains 14 residues. Germline lookup yields CDR1 MNHNY and CDR2 SVGAGI (reference sequence). Trimming left V 6 bases short and J 3 bases short, with 11 bases between. This chain's CDR3 is CASRRTEYTGELFF. The CDR3 DNA reads TGTGCCAGCAGGAGGACAGAATACACCGGGGAGCTGTTTTTT.